Listed below are T cell receptor beta chains from one sample, sequenced in a study of shared clonotypes between healthy human individuals. Some clones are missing from TCRdb's copy, which holds only in-frame ones; the method was immunoSEQ multiplex PCR. The repertoire includes some 1 million clones, under 80% of them detected once, and 1.5% sits in the top ten. Sequencing input: memory CD4+ T cells sorted from blood. The source of these receptors is a man between 18 and 35 years old in good health. Both conserved end residues are part of each CDR3. The D gene is left open where the match is weak. Only part of the rows carry a size: once, few, many, or a class if the clone is expanded.

j_call	v_call	d_call	clone_size	cdr3_aa	cdr3_nt
TRBJ1-4	TRBV19	TRBD1	few	CASRGQGMANEKLFF	TGTGCCAGTAGAGGACAGGGGATGGCTAATGAAAAACTGTTTTTT
TRBJ2-3	TRBV2	.	.	CATNPLLWGNEKDTQYF	TGTGCCACCAATCCGCTTCTGTGGGGGAATGAGAAAGATACGCAGTATTTT
TRBJ2-7	TRBV30	.	.	CAYTGTFPSEQYF	TGTGCCTACACCGGGACCTTCCCTTCCGAGCAGTACTTC
TRBJ2-2	TRBV7-2	TRBD2	.	CASSPAGSGELFF	TGTGCCAGCAGCCCAGCGGGATCCGGGGAGCTGTTTTTT
TRBJ2-7	TRBV6-1	TRBD1	.	CASSFTGGHYEQYF	TGTGCCAGCAGTTTCACAGGGGGGCACTACGAGCAGTACTTC
TRBJ1-5	TRBV5-5	.	.	CASSRSWGNQPQHF	TGTGCCAGCAGCCGGAGCTGGGGCAATCAGCCCCAGCATTTT
TRBJ2-3	TRBV6-1	.	.	CASSRAGLTDTQYF	TGTGCCAGCAGTCGGGCGGGACTCACAGATACGCAGTATTTT
TRBJ2-5	TRBV2	.	.	CASTGNQETQYF	TGTGCCAGCACCGGAAACCAAGAGACCCAGTACTTC
TRBJ1-2	TRBV18	TRBD1	.	CASSQDRDGYTF	TGTGCCAGCTCACAGGACAGGGACGGCTACACCTTC
TRBJ2-7	TRBV6-1	.	.	CASSLGGRSYEQYF	TGTGCCAGCAGTTTGGGGGGGCGCTCCTACGAGCAGTACTTC
TRBJ1-6	TRBV5-6	TRBD1	.	CASTGTANSPLHF	TGTGCCAGCACCGGGACAGCCAATTCACCCCTCCACTTT
TRBJ2-3	TRBV9	TRBD2	.	CASSAAPLTSGRADTQYF	TGTGCCAGCAGCGCGGCACCTTTGACTAGCGGGAGGGCAGATACGCAGTATTTT
TRBJ2-3	TRBV2	.	few	CARRVGGLATDTQYF	TGTGCCAGAAGAGTCGGGGGCCTCGCCACAGATACGCAGTATTTT
TRBJ1-4	TRBV28	.	.	CASSPGAALDEKLFF	TGTGCCAGCAGTCCTGGCGCGGCCTTGGATGAAAAACTGTTTTTT
TRBJ1-5	TRBV2	TRBD1	.	CASSGDRGGNQPQHF	TGTGCCAGCAGTGGGGACAGGGGAGGCAATCAGCCCCAGCATTTT
TRBJ2-7	TRBV5-4	TRBD1	once	CASGDRSSYEQYF	TGTGCCAGCGGGGACAGGTCCTCCTACGAGCAGTACTTC
TRBJ2-2	TRBV19	.	.	CASSPGAPNTGELFF	TGTGCCAGTAGTCCAGGGGCTCCGAACACCGGGGAGCTGTTTTTT
TRBJ2-3	TRBV7-2	TRBD2	.	CASSLGLAPPDTQYF	TGTGCCAGCAGCTTAGGACTAGCCCCCCCAGATACGCAGTATTTT
TRBJ2-7	TRBV5-1	.	.	CASSSKDGLWNEQYF	TGCGCCAGCAGCTCTAAGGACGGCCTTTGGAACGAGCAGTACTTC
TRBJ2-7	TRBV6-6	.	.	CASSYSADSEQYF	TGTGCCAGCAGTTACTCAGCCGATTCCGAGCAGTACTTC
TRBJ2-5	TRBV2	TRBD1	.	CASSRDRGSAETQYF	TGTGCCAGCAGTAGGGACAGGGGTTCTGCGGAGACCCAGTACTTC
TRBJ1-1	TRBV6-1	.	.	CAITWGRNTEAFF	TGTGCCATCACATGGGGCAGGAACACTGAAGCTTTCTTT
TRBJ1-1	TRBV5-1	.	.	CASKNPPGTEAFF	TGCGCCAGCAAAAACCCACCGGGCACTGAAGCTTTCTTT
TRBJ1-1	TRBV6-6	.	.	CASSSTKGALTEAFF	TGTGCCAGCAGTTCCACTAAGGGAGCCCTCACTGAAGCTTTCTTT
TRBJ1-1	TRBV6-1	TRBD1	.	CASSPPAGGRTEAFF	TGTGCCAGCAGTCCCCCCGCAGGGGGTAGAACTGAAGCTTTCTTT
TRBJ2-7	TRBV19	TRBD2	.	CASSGGDPLEVPSYEQYF	TGTGCCAGTAGTGGGGGGGACCCATTAGAGGTTCCCTCCTACGAGCAGTACTTC
TRBJ1-5	TRBV5-1	.	.	CASSEDFYQPQHF	TGCGCCAGCAGCGAGGACTTCTATCAGCCCCAGCATTTT
TRBJ2-7	TRBV5-6	.	few	CASSLNREAEQYF	TGTGCCAGCAGCTTGAACAGGGAGGCCGAGCAGTACTTC
TRBJ1-3	TRBV11-2	TRBD1	.	CASRRQGFGNTIYF	TGTGCCAGCAGACGACAGGGGTTTGGAAACACCATATATTTT
TRBJ2-7	TRBV20-1	TRBD1	.	CSGRTGGEQYF	TGCAGTGGTCGTACAGGGGGCGAGCAGTACTTC
TRBJ1-6	TRBV7-2	.	.	CASSLAHGNSPLHF	TGTGCCAGCAGCTTAGCGCACGGGAATTCACCCCTCCACTTT
TRBJ1-1	TRBV2	.	.	CASSGQLNTEAFF	TGTGCCAGCAGTGGACAGCTGAACACTGAAGCTTTCTTT
TRBJ2-5	TRBV6-5	.	.	CASRSSGETQYF	TGTGCCAGCAGGAGTTCCGGGGAGACCCAGTACTTC
TRBJ2-3	TRBV10-1	.	.	CASSDRGRPIPDTQYF	TGCGCCAGCAGTGATAGAGGCAGGCCGATCCCAGATACGCAGTATTTT
TRBJ1-6	TRBV7-2	TRBD1	once	CASSAGTGYNSPLHF	TGTGCCAGCAGCGCCGGGACAGGGTATAATTCACCCCTCCACTTT
TRBJ2-6	TRBV11-3	TRBD1	.	CASSPWTGEVNVLTF	TGTGCCAGCAGCCCATGGACAGGGGAAGTCAACGTCCTGACTTTC
TRBJ1-2	TRBV12-2	.	.	CASRLPQTGENYGYTF	TGTGCAAGTCGCTTACCACAGACAGGGGAAAACTATGGCTACACCTTC